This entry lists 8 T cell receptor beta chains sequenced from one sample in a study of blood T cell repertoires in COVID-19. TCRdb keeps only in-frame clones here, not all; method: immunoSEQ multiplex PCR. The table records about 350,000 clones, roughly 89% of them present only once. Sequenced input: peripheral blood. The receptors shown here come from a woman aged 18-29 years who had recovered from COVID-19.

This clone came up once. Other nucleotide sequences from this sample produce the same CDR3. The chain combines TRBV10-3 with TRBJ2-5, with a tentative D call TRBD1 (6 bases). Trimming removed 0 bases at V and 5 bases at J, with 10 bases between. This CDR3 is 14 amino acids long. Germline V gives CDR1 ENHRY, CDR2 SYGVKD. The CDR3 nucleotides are TGTGCCATCAGTGAGTCGTCAGGGGTGGAGACCCAGTACTTC. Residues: CAISESSGVETQYF.

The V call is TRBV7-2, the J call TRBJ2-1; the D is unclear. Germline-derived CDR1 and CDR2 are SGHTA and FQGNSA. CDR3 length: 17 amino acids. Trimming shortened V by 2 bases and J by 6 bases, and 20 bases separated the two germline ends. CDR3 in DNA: TGTGCCAGCAGCTTAAGCCCACCTAGACCGCGCTCCAATGAGCAGTTCTTC. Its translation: CASSLSPPRPRSNEQFF.

The CDR3 DNA follows: TGTGCCAGCAGCCTGAACAGGGGTGGAGAGACCCAGTACTTC. Protein: CASSLNRGGETQYF. The V call is TRBV7-2, the J call TRBJ2-5; 7 bases are shared with TRBD1. The CDR3 sequence is 14 residues long. Trimming took 5 bases from V and 4 from J; bases not matched to a gene: 7. Per germline, CDR1 SGHTA and CDR2 FQGNSA.

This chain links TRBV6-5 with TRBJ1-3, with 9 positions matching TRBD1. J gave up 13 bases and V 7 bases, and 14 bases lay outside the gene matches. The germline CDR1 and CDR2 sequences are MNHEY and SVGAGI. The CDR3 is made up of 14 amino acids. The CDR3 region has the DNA TGTGCCAGCACCTCAGGACAGGGGAGGGTAGGAATATATTTT. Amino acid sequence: CASTSGQGRVGIYF.

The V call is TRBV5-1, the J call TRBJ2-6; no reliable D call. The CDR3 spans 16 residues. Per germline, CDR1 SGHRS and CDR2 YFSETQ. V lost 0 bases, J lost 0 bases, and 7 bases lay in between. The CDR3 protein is CASSLDSSSGANVLTF. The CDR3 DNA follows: TGCGCCAGCAGCTTGGACAGTAGCTCTGGGGCCAACGTCCTGACTTTC.

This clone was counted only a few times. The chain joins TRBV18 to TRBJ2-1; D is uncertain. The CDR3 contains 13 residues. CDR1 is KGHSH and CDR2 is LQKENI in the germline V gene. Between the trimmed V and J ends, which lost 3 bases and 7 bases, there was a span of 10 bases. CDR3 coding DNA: TGTGCCAGCTCACCCTTAAAGAGGAATGAGCAGTTCTTC. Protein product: CASSPLKRNEQFF.

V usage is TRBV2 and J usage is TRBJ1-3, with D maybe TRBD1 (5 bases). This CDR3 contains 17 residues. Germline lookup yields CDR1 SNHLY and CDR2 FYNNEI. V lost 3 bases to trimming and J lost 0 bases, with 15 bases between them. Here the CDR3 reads CASSDGGTGLSGNTIYF. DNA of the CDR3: TGTGCCAGCAGTGATGGCGGAACAGGCCTCTCTGGAAACACCATATATTTT.

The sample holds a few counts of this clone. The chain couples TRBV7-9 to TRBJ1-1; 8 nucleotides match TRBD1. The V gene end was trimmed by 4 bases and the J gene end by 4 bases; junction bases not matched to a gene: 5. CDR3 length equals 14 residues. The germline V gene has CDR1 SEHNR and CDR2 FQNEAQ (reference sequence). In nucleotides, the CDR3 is TGTGCCAGCAGCTCCAGAACAGGGGGCACTGAAGCTTTCTTT. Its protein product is CASSSRTGGTEAFF.